This T cell receptor (beta chain) comes out of a study of T cell repertoires in cytomegalovirus infection. About the research overall: Signatures in public TCR beta sequences pointed to both CMV infection and matching HLA type. Study-level points and caveats: Cumulative public TCR beta family frequency identified CMV carriers with the relevant HLA. In two of eight donors, the top clonotype was HLA-C-restricted CMV-specific.

From the reads, TCRdb called clonotypes with MiXCR, one entry per CDR3 protein. The table records about 530,000 distinct CDR3 sequences, about a quarter of them present only once. The CDR3 consists of 12 residues. The J segment lost 7 bases and the V segment lost 4 bases, leaving 3 bases of the junction unmatched. As for this clonotype: Its antigen is not known.

Sequencing input: PBMCs. V usage is TRBV12-3 or TRBV12-4 and J usage is TRBJ2-7, with 8 bases lining up with TRBD1. The receptor was isolated from a human donor in good health (CMV status not recorded). Some clones in this sample may be carry-over from other donors' samples. CDR3 residues: CASSYTGGEQYV. The CDR3 nucleotides read TGTGCCAGCAGTTACACAGGGGGAGAGCAGTACGTC.